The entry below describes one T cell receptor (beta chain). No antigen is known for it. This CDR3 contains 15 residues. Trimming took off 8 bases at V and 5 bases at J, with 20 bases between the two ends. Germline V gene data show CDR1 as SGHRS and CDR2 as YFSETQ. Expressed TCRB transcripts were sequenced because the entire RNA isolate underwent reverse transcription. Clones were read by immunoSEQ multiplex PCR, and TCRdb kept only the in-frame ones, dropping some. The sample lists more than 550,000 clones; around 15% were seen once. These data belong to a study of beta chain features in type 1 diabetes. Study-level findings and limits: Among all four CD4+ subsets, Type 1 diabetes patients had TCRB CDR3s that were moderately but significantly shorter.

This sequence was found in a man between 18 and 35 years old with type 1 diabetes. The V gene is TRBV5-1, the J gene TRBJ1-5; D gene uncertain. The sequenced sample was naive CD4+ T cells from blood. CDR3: CASSTGPLDDQPQHF. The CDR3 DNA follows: TGCGCCAGTTCTACCGGGCCGCTAGACGATCAGCCCCAGCATTTT.